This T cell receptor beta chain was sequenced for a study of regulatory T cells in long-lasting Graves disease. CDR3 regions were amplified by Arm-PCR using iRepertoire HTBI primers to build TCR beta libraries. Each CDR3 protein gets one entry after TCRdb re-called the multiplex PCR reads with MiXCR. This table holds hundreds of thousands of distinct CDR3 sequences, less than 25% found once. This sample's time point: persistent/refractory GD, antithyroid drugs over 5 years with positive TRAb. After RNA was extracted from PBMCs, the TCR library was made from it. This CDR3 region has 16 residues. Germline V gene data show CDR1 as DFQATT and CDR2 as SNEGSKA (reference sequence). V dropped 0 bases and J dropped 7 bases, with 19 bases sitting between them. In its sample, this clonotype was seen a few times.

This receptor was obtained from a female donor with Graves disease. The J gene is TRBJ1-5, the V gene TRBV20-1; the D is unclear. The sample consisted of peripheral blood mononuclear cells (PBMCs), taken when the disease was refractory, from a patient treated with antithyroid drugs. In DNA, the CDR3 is TGCAGTGCTAGAGACGGAGGAAGGCTTGGTTCCCAGCCCCAGCATTTT. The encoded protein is CSARDGGRLGSQPQHF.